This T cell receptor beta chain stems from a study of OX40 agonist ivuxolimab in advanced cancers. In the study overall: Those treated in dose escalation had hepatocellular carcinoma, melanoma, renal cell cancer or head and neck cancer. Patients were roughly 83% male with ages roughly 23 to 85, mean approximately 62. Prior checkpoint blockade (anti-PD-1, anti-PD-L1 or anti-CTLA-4) was permitted; under 50% had it. Study results and caveats: Normalized expansion of T-cell clones was also low for some nonresponders.

Trimming cost V 7 bases and J 7 bases, with 19 bases left between them. The CDR3 spans 15 residues. Germline loops: CDR1 MDHEN, CDR2 SYDVKM. In its sample, this clone was seen once. Its antigen is not known. Method: immunoSEQ multiplex PCR; TCRdb's copy keeps in-frame clones and lacks some. Of more than 65,000 clones in the sample, about 82% were seen once. The sequencing here drew on CD4+ or CD8+ T cells sorted from blood, taken in a trial of the OX40 agonist ivuxolimab. The clonotype originates from an adult with an advanced solid tumor such as melanoma, head and neck, liver or kidney cancer. The chain employs TRBV28 and TRBJ1-4, with TRBD1 as a possible D gene (6 bases). The CDR3 loop is CASNAGGLRGEKLFF. CDR3 coding DNA: TGTGCCAGCAACGCGGGGGGGCTCCGGGGTGAAAAACTGTTTTTT.